This TCR beta chain was recorded in a study of T-cell reconstitution after alpha-beta-depleted transplantation in children (dated by TCRdb to the mid-2010s). For the study in its entirety: Using TCR repertoire profiling, the study quantitatively followed how T-cell immune reconstitution unfolded in children after TCRalphabeta/CD19-depleted allogeneic hematopoietic cell transplantation.

Trimming at the junction amounts to 2 bases on V and 2 bases on J, and the germline ends lie 6 bases apart. Spanning cysteine to phenylalanine, the CDR3 consists of 12 amino acids. The read is trimmed to its CDR3 DNA, 36 bases read in frame from base 1. CDR1 and CDR2 (DFQATT, SNEGSKA) derive from the germline V gene (reference sequence). The library came from PCR. Sequencing relied on an Illumina HiSeq 2500. TCR library preparation used molecular barcoding, with unique molecular identifiers applied to normalize quantification of the TCRbeta repertoire. In TCRdb, the public reads were trimmed at Q25 with fastp and aligned with MiXCR, with productive beta chains retained. CDR3 protein sequences are deduplicated, and each keeps its most common genes and DNA. This sample has some 590,000 distinct CDR3 sequences in its table, and over 9.5% of those were observed once. Roughly 4% of the sample comes from the top ten.

Concerning this clonotype itself: The clone's antigen remains unknown. The input lacks base qualities; no much larger clone sits a single base away.

Recombination joined TRBV20-1 with TRBJ1-1; the D gene is unclear. The sample in question was PBMCs from the stem cell graft donor, obtained from the stem cell graft. The receptor was isolated from a human donor who donated a stem cell graft to a child with acute myeloid leukemia. The CDR3 amino acid sequence is: CSARLFNTEAFF. The sequenced DNA is TGCAGTGCTAGATTATTCAACACTGAAGCTTTCTTT.